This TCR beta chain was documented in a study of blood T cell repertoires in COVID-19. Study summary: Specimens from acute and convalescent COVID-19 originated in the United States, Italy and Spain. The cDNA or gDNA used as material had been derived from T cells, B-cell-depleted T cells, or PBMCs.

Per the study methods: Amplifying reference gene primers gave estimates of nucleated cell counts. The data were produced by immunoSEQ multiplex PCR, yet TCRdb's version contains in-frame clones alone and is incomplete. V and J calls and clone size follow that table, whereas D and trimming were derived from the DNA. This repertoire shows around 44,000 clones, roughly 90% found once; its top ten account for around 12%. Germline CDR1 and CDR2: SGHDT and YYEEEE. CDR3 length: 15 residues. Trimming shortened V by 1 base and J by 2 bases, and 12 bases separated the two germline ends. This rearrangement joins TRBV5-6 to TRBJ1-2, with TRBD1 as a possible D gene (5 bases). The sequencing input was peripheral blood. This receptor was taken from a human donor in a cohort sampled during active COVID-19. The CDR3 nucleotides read TGTGCCAGCAGCTTGATGGCTGGACAAAACTATGGCTACACCTTC. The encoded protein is CASSLMAGQNYGYTF.